The 10 T cell receptor beta chains given below trace back to one sample, sequenced in a study of OX40 agonist ivuxolimab in advanced cancers. Produced via immunoSEQ multiplex PCR; TCRdb's table is partial and in-frame only. Among 25,000 to 30,000 clones, 90% were seen once, and the ten largest hold 20% to 25%. This specimen was CD4+ or CD8+ T cells sorted from blood, taken in a trial of the OX40 agonist ivuxolimab. These TCRs come from an adult with an advanced solid tumor such as melanoma, head and neck, liver or kidney cancer.

This chain links TRBV10-2 with TRBJ1-4, with 8 bases that match TRBD1. The CDR3 spans 15 residues. Germline trimming cut 6 bases from V and 5 bases from J; bases unmatched to any gene: 8. From germline, CDR1 is WSHSY and CDR2 SAAADI. DNA for the CDR3: TGCGCCAGCAGCACCGGGACAGGCCTAAATGAAAAACTGTTTTTT. It translates to CASSTGTGLNEKLFF.

The V gene is TRBV10-1, the J gene TRBJ2-3; D gene unclear. Between the trimmed V and J ends, which lost 3 bases and 1 base, there was a span of 8 bases. Germline V CDR1 and CDR2: WNHNN, SYGVQD (reference sequence). This CDR3 has 14 residues. The CDR3 reads CASSDFLRTDTQYF. The CDR3 DNA reads TGCGCCAGCAGTGATTTCCTGCGCACAGATACGCAGTATTTT.

J is TRBJ1-2 and V is TRBV9; perhaps TRBD1 as D (5 bases). V lost 0 bases and J 2 bases, leaving 8 bases between the germline ends. The germline CDR1 and CDR2 sequences are SGDLS and YYNGEE. This CDR3 contains 14 residues. The CDR3, as DNA: TGTGCCAGCAGCGTAGCTCCAGGGAACTATGGCTACACCTTC. This codes for CASSVAPGNYGYTF.

The chain's CDR3 is CASTWGGSPEQFF. The CDR3 bases are TGTGCCAGCACTTGGGGTGGTTCGCCTGAGCAGTTCTTC. J is TRBJ2-1 and V is TRBV27; D gene ambiguous. Looked up from germline, CDR1 is MNHEY and CDR2 is SMNVEV (reference sequence). V lost 7 bases to trimming and J lost 9 bases, with 16 bases between them. The length of the CDR3 is 13 residues.

This clone was seen just once. The chain carries TRBV6-1 and TRBJ2-7; the match to TRBD2 covers 7 bases. There are 14 residues in the CDR3. Germline values: CDR1 MNHNS, CDR2 SASEGT. V shed 0 bases, J shed 4 bases, and the junction held 3 bases outside the gene matches. The CDR3 protein is CASSEAGRVYEQYF. The DNA for the CDR3 is TGTGCCAGCAGTGAAGCTGGGAGGGTGTACGAGCAGTACTTC.

The gene calls are TRBV7-2 and TRBJ1-2, with TRBD1 matching over 7 bases. Germline V gene data show CDR1 as SGHTA and CDR2 as FQGNSA. The CDR3 extends over 15 amino acids. J gave up 1 base and V 4 bases, and 6 bases lay outside the gene matches. The CDR3 is CASSSPRGLNYGYTF. In DNA, the CDR3 is TGTGCCAGCAGCTCGCCGAGGGGGCTTAACTATGGCTACACCTTC.

The chain couples TRBV6-5 to TRBJ2-2, with D perhaps matching TRBD1 (5 bases). Per germline, CDR1 MNHEY and CDR2 SVGAGI. The CDR3 runs 15 residues. V was shortened by 4 bases and J by 0 bases, with 9 bases between the two germline ends. The CDR3 DNA follows: TGTGCCAGCAGTTGGACACTGACGAACACCGGGGAGCTGTTTTTT. Translated: CASSWTLTNTGELFF.

This clone has more than one count but fewer than ten. The chain couples TRBV11-3 to TRBJ2-3; possibly TRBD2 for D (6 bases). Trimming shortened V by 3 bases and J by 5 bases, and 15 bases separated the two germline ends. The CDR3 loop spans 15 amino acids. CDR1 SGHNT and CDR2 YENEEA come from the germline V gene. This CDR3 reads CASSFWGRREDTQYF. For the CDR3, the DNA is TGTGCCAGCAGCTTCTGGGGGAGGAGGGAAGATACGCAGTATTTT.

This sequence joins TRBV27 and TRBJ2-1, with unresolved D. The CDR3 runs to 14 residues. Per the germline V gene, CDR1 is MNHEY and CDR2 is SMNVEV (reference sequence). V lost 6 bases and J 3 bases, leaving 12 bases between the germline ends. CDR3 in amino acids: CASRTQSLYNEQFF. CDR3 in DNA: TGTGCCAGCAGAACCCAGAGTCTCTACAATGAGCAGTTCTTC.

The rearrangement joins TRBV21-1 to TRBJ1-5; the table's D gene call, TRBD1, was not cross checked with the DNA. TRBV21-1 is recorded as a pseudogene. This CDR3 is 18 amino acids long. The CDR3 DNA follows: TGTGCCAGCAGCAAGGCGAGAGGCCCCGGGACAGGGGCTCAGCCCCAGCATTTT. It translates to CASSKARGPGTGAQPQHF.